This TCR beta chain was sequenced for a study of CD8 T cells in ankylosing spondylitis. Turning to this clonotype: Its matching antigen is unknown. Its ends do not fully match the called genes, so a read error is possible.

Study-wide findings and caveats: Clones linked with disease were CD8+ and fairly uncommon in the peripheral blood. For ankylosing spondylitis blood, a TCR beta motif of roughly 8 highly homologous variants appeared characteristic. Reportedly, significant enrichment of disease-linked clones occurred in matched ankylosing spondylitis synovial fluid.

CDR1 and CDR2 (germline): SEHNR, FQNEAQ (reference sequence). This CDR3 spans 16 amino acids. Construction of TCR beta libraries was performed using quantitative 5'-RACE with molecular barcodes. TCRdb processed the 5' RACE reads anew with MiXCR; each CDR3 protein has one entry. Of 150,000 to 200,000 distinct CDR3 sequences listed, about 18% are singletons. Sequencing used blood, either unsorted or a sorted T cell fraction (not recorded which). J is TRBJ2-2 and V is TRBV7-9, with D hard to call. This sequence originates from a male donor between 5 and 29 years old with ankylosing spondylitis or in good health (not recorded which). CDR3 DNA: TGTGCTAGCAGCTTAGGTCGGACCCCCCGGACCGGGGAGCTGTTTTTT. Translating gives CASSLGRTPRTGELFF.